These 30 T cell receptor beta chains came from one sample sequenced in a study of cytomegalovirus exposure and HLA in healthy donors. The primer mix had 60 Vbeta and 13 Jbeta primers. Measured with immunoSEQ multiplex PCR; TCRdb has only the in-frame clones, and not every one. The data show 90,000 to 120,000 clones, 73% seen once. The sample taken for sequencing was PBMCs. Receptors were obtained from a man younger than 45 in good health and CMV-seronegative.

The rearrangement links TRBV19 to TRBJ1-2, with 7 positions matching TRBD1. Germline CDR1 and CDR2: LNHDA and SQIVND (reference sequence). V was pared by 8 bases and J by 4 bases, with 4 bases of the junction left unmatched. The CDR3 sequence is 12 residues long. The CDR3 DNA reads as TGTGCCAGTTCCGACAGGGTCTATGGCTACACCTTC. It codes for CASSDRVYGYTF.

This chain connects TRBV27 to TRBJ2-5; D is undetermined. V shed 3 bases and J shed 5 bases, with 13 bases lying between them. The CDR3 extends over 14 amino acids. Looked up from germline, CDR1 is MNHEY and CDR2 is SMNVEV (reference sequence). CDR3 nucleotide sequence: TGTGCCAGCAGTTTTTGGCCAGGTGGGGAGACCCAGTACTTC. This translates into CASSFWPGGETQYF.

V gene TRBV7-3 combines with J gene TRBJ2-1; 14 bases fit TRBD2. Germline CDR1 is SGHTA and CDR2 is FQGTGA. This CDR3 comprises 18 residues. The V gene end was trimmed by 5 bases and the J gene end by 4 bases; junction bases not matched to a gene: 10. The CDR3, as DNA: TGTGCCAGCAGCCGACAGGCGGGACTAGCGGGAGCATACAATGAGCAGTTCTTC. Its protein is CASSRQAGLAGAYNEQFF.

The chain uses TRBV2 and TRBJ2-5, with TRBD2 matching 8 bases. Germline-derived CDR1 and CDR2 are SNHLY and FYNNEI. CDR3 size: 15 residues. J gave up 8 bases and V 7 bases, and 15 bases lay outside the gene matches. The CDR3: CASKGGSGEGKTQYF. The CDR3 DNA reads as TGTGCCAGCAAAGGAGGTAGCGGGGAGGGGAAAACCCAGTACTTC.

This clone was counted a few times. This chain joins TRBV4-1 and TRBJ1-2; no firm D call. The V gene's germline CDR1 is MGHRA and CDR2 YSYEKL. Between the trimmed V and J ends, which lost 4 bases and 11 bases, there was a span of 20 bases. This CDR3 is built from 14 residues. CDR3 amino acids: CASSPNRPFVWYTF. In DNA, the CDR3 is TGCGCCAGCAGCCCTAATCGTCCGTTTGTGTGGTACACCTTC.

In its sample, this clone was seen a few times. This chain joins TRBV19 and TRBJ1-3; no clear D gene. The CDR3 runs to 14 residues. Per germline, CDR1 LNHDA and CDR2 SQIVND (reference sequence). V was pared by 4 bases and J by 0 bases, with 7 bases between. The CDR3, as DNA: TGTGCCAGTAGTACCGGGAGCTCTGGAAACACCATATATTTT. Translated: CASSTGSSGNTIYF. Together with reference TRBV19 and TRBJ1-3, the CDR3 gives the full variable domain: DGGITQSPKYLFRKEGQNVTLSCEQNLNHDAMYWYRQDPGQGLRLIYYSQIVNDFQKGDIAEGYSVSREKKESFPLTVTSAQKNPTAFYLCASSTGSSGNTIYFGEGSWLTVV.

J is TRBJ2-2 and V is TRBV2, with 14 bases matching TRBD2. This CDR3 spans 17 amino acids. The trim removed 7 bases at V and 1 base at J, leaving 5 bases unmatched. The V gene's germline CDR1 is SNHLY and CDR2 FYNNEI. CDR3 DNA sequence: TGTGCCAGCACCTGGACTAGCGGGAGGCTGAACACCGGGGAGCTGTTTTTT. It translates to CASTWTSGRLNTGELFF.

This clone was seen a few times. Mismatch with germline at one junction end may stem from a read error. The CDR3 reads CAWGNTKAFF. Here the CDR3 DNA reads TGTGCCTGGGGCAACACTAAAGCTTTCTTT. The chain couples TRBV30 to TRBJ1-1, with unresolved D. CDR1 is GTSNPN, CDR2 SVGIG, per germline (reference sequence). This CDR3 has 10 amino acids.

The chain has TRBV19 and TRBJ2-3; D is unresolved. The V and J ends lost 11 bases and 0 bases respectively, with 15 bases between them. The CDR3 contains 14 residues. Germline lookup yields CDR1 LNHDA and CDR2 SQIVND (reference sequence). The chain's CDR3 is CASTTLTSTDTQYF. CDR3 bases: TGTGCCTCCACGACTTTGACTAGCACAGATACGCAGTATTTT.

The gene calls are TRBV7-2 and TRBJ2-1, with TRBD2 identical over 9 bases. CDR3 length: 15 residues. Unmatched junction bases numbered 7, after V lost 3 bases and J lost 7 bases. The germline V gene has CDR1 SGHTA and CDR2 FQGNSA. The CDR3 bases are TGTGCCAGCAGCTTTCCCGGGACTAGCAGGAATGAGCAGTTCTTC. Residues: CASSFPGTSRNEQFF.

V is TRBV28 and J is TRBJ1-2; no clear D. CDR3 length: 12 residues. Per the germline V gene, CDR1 is MDHEN and CDR2 is SYDVKM. The germline V and J ends were trimmed by 7 bases and 8 bases, with 14 bases remaining between them. In nucleotides, the CDR3 is TGTGCCAGCACCTACAGCGGTCGGGGCTACACCTTC. Translating it yields CASTYSGRGYTF.

As concerns this clone: Within the sample, other DNA sequences also encode this same CDR3. The chain couples TRBV19 to TRBJ2-3, with D hard to call. Germline CDR1 is LNHDA and CDR2 is SQIVND (reference sequence). V was cut by 1 base and J by 6 bases, with 11 bases left in between. The CDR3 is made up of 14 amino acids. In DNA form, the CDR3 reads TGTGCCAGTAGTATAGCAGCGTCAAGGGATACGCAGTATTTT. Protein product: CASSIAASRDTQYF.

This sequence joins TRBV19 and TRBJ2-1, with D possibly being TRBD2 (6 bases). Germline-derived CDR1 and CDR2 are LNHDA and SQIVND (reference sequence). Deletions cut 6 bases from V and 0 bases from J, with 12 bases between. The CDR3 sequence is 15 residues long. The CDR3 spells CASSLAESSYNEQFF. The CDR3 coding sequence is TGTGCCAGTAGCTTAGCGGAGAGCTCCTACAATGAGCAGTTCTTC. The variable domain in full, completed from reference TRBV19 and TRBJ2-1, reads DGGITQSPKYLFRKEGQNVTLSCEQNLNHDAMYWYRQDPGQGLRLIYYSQIVNDFQKGDIAEGYSVSREKKESFPLTVTSAQKNPTAFYLCASSLAESSYNEQFFGPGTRLTVL.

V usage is TRBV7-3 and J usage is TRBJ1-2; tentative D call: TRBD1 (5 bases). The CDR3 has 14 amino acids. CDR1 is SGHTA, CDR2 FQGTGA, per germline. V lost 0 bases and J 8 bases, leaving 13 bases between the germline ends. This CDR3 is CASSLTFRGGGYTF. The CDR3 bases are TGTGCCAGCAGCTTAACGTTTAGGGGCGGAGGCTACACCTTC.

The chain employs TRBV30 and TRBJ2-1, with 10 positions matching TRBD1. The CDR3 is made up of 14 amino acids. Looked up from germline, CDR1 is GTSNPN and CDR2 is SVGIG (reference sequence). The V and J ends lost 0 bases and 8 bases, in that order; junction bases with no gene match: 4. CDR3 amino acids: CAWSVQTGGYEQFF. CDR3 DNA sequence: TGTGCCTGGAGTGTCCAGACAGGGGGCTATGAGCAGTTCTTC.

The chain joins TRBV19 to TRBJ2-3; 8 bases fit TRBD2. The V gene's germline CDR1 is LNHDA and CDR2 SQIVND (reference sequence). Unmatched junction bases numbered 11, after V lost 8 bases and J lost 4 bases. CDR3 length: 15 residues. The CDR3 protein is CASAPAGVEADTQYF. As DNA, the CDR3 is TGTGCCAGTGCGCCAGCGGGAGTCGAAGCAGATACGCAGTATTTT. The whole variable domain, filled in from reference TRBV19 and TRBJ2-3, reads DGGITQSPKYLFRKEGQNVTLSCEQNLNHDAMYWYRQDPGQGLRLIYYSQIVNDFQKGDIAEGYSVSREKKESFPLTVTSAQKNPTAFYLCASAPAGVEADTQYFGPGTRLTVL.

This sequence joins TRBV5-1 and TRBJ2-5; TRBD1 agrees at 9 bases. CDR1 and CDR2 (germline): SGHRS, YFSETQ. The CDR3 is made up of 14 amino acids. With V trimmed by 5 bases and J by 3 bases, 5 bases remained unmatched. CDR3 nucleotide sequence: TGCGCCAGCAGGTCCGGGACAGGGAAAGAGACCCAGTACTTC. This translates into CASRSGTGKETQYF.

The rearrangement joins TRBV6-5 to TRBJ2-7, with 7 bases that match TRBD2. The CDR3 runs 14 residues. V dropped 5 bases and J dropped 2; count of bases not matched to a gene: 6. Germline loops: CDR1 MNHEY, CDR2 SVGAGI. The CDR3 sequence: CASSRLAVTYEQYF. CDR3 nucleotides: TGTGCCAGCAGTCGTCTAGCGGTTACCTACGAGCAGTACTTC.

This chain connects TRBV7-9 to TRBJ2-5, with D hard to call. Trimming stripped 6 bases from V and 5 bases from J, with 22 bases between. Germline CDR1 reads SEHNR; CDR2 reads FQNEAQ (reference sequence). The CDR3 loop spans 16 amino acids. The CDR3 here is CASRHAPAPPGETQYF. CDR3 nucleotide sequence: TGTGCCAGCAGGCATGCCCCCGCCCCCCCCGGGGAGACCCAGTACTTC.

This rearrangement joins TRBV6-5 to TRBJ1-6, with no clear D. Trimming removed 0 bases from V and 6 bases from J, with 6 bases in between. The CDR3 sequence is 14 residues long. Germline lookup yields CDR1 MNHEY and CDR2 SVGAGI. In DNA, the CDR3 is TGTGCCAGCAGTTACTCGGGCCTTAATTCACCCCTCCACTTT. Translation: CASSYSGLNSPLHF.

This rearrangement joins TRBV15 to TRBJ2-1; possible D gene TRBD1, 5 bases. The V end lost 3 bases, the J end lost 4 bases, and 7 bases lay between the germline ends. The germline V gene encodes CDR1 LNHNV and CDR2 YYDKDF (reference sequence). This CDR3 is built from 13 residues. The CDR3, as DNA: TGTGCCACCAGCAGGTCAGGGTACAATGAGCAGTTCTTC. Amino acids: CATSRSGYNEQFF.

The V call is TRBV18, the J call TRBJ1-2; no clear D gene. The ends were cut back, 6 bases at V and 8 bases at J, with 13 bases in the middle. Germline CDR1 and CDR2: KGHSH and LQKENI. CDR3 length: 12 residues. The chain's CDR3 is CASSLLREGYTF. The DNA of the CDR3 is TGTGCCAGCTCCCTGCTTCGGGAGGGCTACACCTTC.

This clone came up a few times. The rearrangement joins TRBV7-3 to TRBJ2-5; TRBD2 is a possible D gene (6 bases). V was cut by 4 bases and J by 3 bases, with 12 bases left in between. The CDR3 spans 14 residues. CDR1 is SGHTA and CDR2 is FQGTGA in the germline V gene. The CDR3 DNA follows: TGTGCCAGCAGCTCCGGTGGCGGGAAAGAGACCCAGTACTTC. Encoded protein: CASSSGGGKETQYF. Drawing the rest from reference TRBV7-3 and TRBJ2-5, the complete variable domain is GAGVSQTPSNKVTEKGKYVELRCDPISGHTALYWYRQSLGQGPEFLIYFQGTGAADDSGLPNDRFFAVRPEGSVSTLKIQRTERGDSAVYLCASSSGGGKETQYFGPGTRLLVL.

The V and J genes are TRBV30 and TRBJ2-2; no firm D call. CDR1 is GTSNPN, CDR2 SVGIG, per germline (reference sequence). Trimming stripped 3 bases from V and 7 bases from J, with 12 bases between. The CDR3 is 13 residues long. The CDR3 sequence: CAWRAFGGGELFF. CDR3 coding DNA: TGTGCCTGGAGGGCCTTTGGTGGCGGGGAGCTGTTTTTT.

This chain joins TRBV5-4 and TRBJ2-7; 14 bases match TRBD2. CDR1 and CDR2 (germline): SGHNT, YYREEE (reference sequence). The length of the CDR3 is 18 residues. V lost 4 bases to trimming and J lost 0 bases; unmatched junction nucleotides: 9. As DNA, the CDR3 is TGTGCCAGCAGCACCAGGACTAGCGGGGGGTTTCACTCCTACGAGCAGTACTTC. Amino acid sequence: CASSTRTSGGFHSYEQYF.

The V call is TRBV6-5, the J call TRBJ2-2; TRBD2 aligns across 7 bases. Germline assignment: CDR1 MNHEY and CDR2 SVGAGI. The CDR3 extends over 15 amino acids. With 9 bases clipped from V and 5 bases from J, the junction kept 12 bases outside the gene matches. The DNA of the CDR3 is TGTGCCAGTAGTACGGGGGGTTTGGGGACCGGGGAGCTGTTTTTT. This codes for CASSTGGLGTGELFF.

The chain has TRBV7-6 and TRBJ2-7; 7 bases map to TRBD1. The CDR3 covers 13 residues. The junction had 0 bases not matched to a gene; V was cut back by 1 base and J by 3 bases. Germline V gene sequence: CDR1 SGHVS, CDR2 FNYEAQ. CDR3 coding DNA: TGTGCCAGCAGCTTAGACAGGGGCTACGAGCAGTACTTC. This sequence encodes CASSLDRGYEQYF.

The gene calls are TRBV28 and TRBJ2-7, with 9 bases identical to TRBD2. V dropped 6 bases and J dropped 3; count of bases not matched to a gene: 3. The CDR3 totals 13 residues. Germline V lookup: CDR1 MDHEN, CDR2 SYDVKM. The CDR3 spells CASRREGLYEQYF. The CDR3 DNA reads as TGTGCCAGCAGGCGGGAGGGCCTCTACGAGCAGTACTTC.

The chain recombines TRBV5-1 with TRBJ2-5; the D gene is possibly TRBD1 (5 bases). Trimming took 0 bases from V and 2 from J, leaving 5 bases between them. Germline V lookup: CDR1 SGHRS, CDR2 YFSETQ. The CDR3 loop spans 13 amino acids. The CDR3 DNA reads TGCGCCAGCAGCTTGGACAGGCAAGAGACCCAGTACTTC. As protein: CASSLDRQETQYF.

This clone has a single count. This chain connects TRBV5-1 to TRBJ2-1, with 8 positions matching TRBD1. The CDR3 is made up of 16 amino acids. Trimming at V came to 0 bases and at J to 6 bases, leaving 8 bases not matched to a gene. The V gene's germline CDR1 is SGHRS and CDR2 YFSETQ. CDR3 region: CASSLVGQGGSNEQFF. The CDR3 nucleotides read TGCGCCAGCAGCTTGGTTGGACAGGGAGGCAGCAATGAGCAGTTCTTC.